This T cell receptor beta chain derives from a study of T cell repertoires in cytomegalovirus infection. Study summary: The authors relied on CMV epitopes, both recently identified HLA-C-restricted and well-studied HLA-B-restricted. Indications of both CMV infection and matching HLA type were provided by public TCR beta signatures.

This clonotype showed up just a few times. The antigen is undetermined. CDR3 length: 13 amino acids. V shed 5 bases and J shed 4 bases, with 8 bases lying between them. From germline, CDR1 is KGHDR and CDR2 SFDVKD. One entry per CDR3 protein results from TCRdb running MiXCR on the reads. The profile shows about 900,000 distinct CDR3 sequences, less than 40% of them singletons. Study-level points and caveats: Carriers of CMV and the relevant HLA type were discriminated by public TCR beta frequency.

Specimen: cultured CD8+ T cells from PBMCs, collected from culture after CMV antigen stimulation. The V and J genes are TRBV24-1 and TRBJ2-1; D call uncertain. This sequence originates from a human donor in good health (CMV status not recorded). Some clones in this sample may be carry-over from other donors' samples. CDR3: CATSALRYNEQFF. CDR3 bases: TGTGCCACCAGTGCACTGAGATACAATGAGCAGTTCTTC.